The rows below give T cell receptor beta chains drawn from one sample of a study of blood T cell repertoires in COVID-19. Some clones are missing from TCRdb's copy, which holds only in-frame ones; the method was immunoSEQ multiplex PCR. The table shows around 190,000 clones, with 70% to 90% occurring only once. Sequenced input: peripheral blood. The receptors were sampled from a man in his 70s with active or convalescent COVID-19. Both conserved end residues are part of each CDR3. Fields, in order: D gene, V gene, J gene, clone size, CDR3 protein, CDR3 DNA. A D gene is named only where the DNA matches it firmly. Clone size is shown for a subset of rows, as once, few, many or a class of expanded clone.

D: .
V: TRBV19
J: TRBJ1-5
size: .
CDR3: CASSDPGRPQHF
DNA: TGTGCCAGTAGCGACCCAGGTAGGCCCCAGCATTTT

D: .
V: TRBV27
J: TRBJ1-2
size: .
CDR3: CASSLYGHPSGYGYTF
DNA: TGTGCCAGCAGTTTATACGGACACCCTTCAGGCTATGGCTACACCTTC

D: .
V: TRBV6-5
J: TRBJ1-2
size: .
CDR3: CASSIVRTDYTF
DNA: TGTGCCAGCAGCATCGTACGGACAGACTACACCTTC

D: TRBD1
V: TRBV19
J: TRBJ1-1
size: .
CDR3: CASSPPWTGGNTEAFF
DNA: TGTGCCAGTAGTCCTCCTTGGACAGGGGGGAACACTGAAGCTTTCTTT

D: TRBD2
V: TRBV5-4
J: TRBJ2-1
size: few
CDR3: CASSHERGRIAYNEQFF
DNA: TGTGCCAGCTCCCACGAGCGGGGGAGAATCGCCTACAATGAGCAGTTCTTC

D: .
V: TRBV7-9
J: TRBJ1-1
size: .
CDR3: CASSLVGAGGAFF
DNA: TGTGCCAGCAGCTTAGTTGGGGCCGGGGGGGCTTTCTTT

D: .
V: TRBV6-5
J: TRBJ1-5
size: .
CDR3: CASERGSDSNQPQHF
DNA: TGTGCCAGTGAGAGGGGGTCAGATAGCAATCAGCCCCAGCATTTT

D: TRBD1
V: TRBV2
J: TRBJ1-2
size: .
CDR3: CASSEVPGGDGYTF
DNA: TGTGCCAGCAGTGAAGTACCAGGGGGAGATGGCTACACCTTC

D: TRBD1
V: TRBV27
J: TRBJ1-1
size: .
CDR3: CASTPGGKGGNTEAFF
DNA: TGTGCCAGCACCCCAGGGGGGAAGGGGGGAAACACTGAAGCTTTCTTT

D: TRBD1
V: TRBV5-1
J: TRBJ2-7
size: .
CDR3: CASSSPRDSHTYEQYF
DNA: TGCGCCAGCAGTTCCCCCCGGGACAGTCACACCTACGAGCAGTACTTC

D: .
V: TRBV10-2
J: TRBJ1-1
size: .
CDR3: CASSESWAANTEAFF
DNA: TGCGCCAGCAGTGAGTCGTGGGCAGCAAACACTGAAGCTTTCTTT

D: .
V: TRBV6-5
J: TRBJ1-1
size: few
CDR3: CASSKLGGGSEAFF
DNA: TGTGCCAGCAGCAAACTTGGGGGGGGCTCTGAAGCTTTCTTT

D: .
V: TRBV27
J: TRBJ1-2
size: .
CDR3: CASSLLGGRREGYTF
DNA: TGTGCCAGCAGTTTATTGGGGGGGCGCAGAGAAGGCTACACCTTC

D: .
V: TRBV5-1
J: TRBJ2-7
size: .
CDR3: CASSVGLSYEQYF
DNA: TGCGCCAGCAGCGTGGGACTTTCCTACGAGCAGTACTTC

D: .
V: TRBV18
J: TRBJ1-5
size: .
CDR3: CASSLNTGASGQPQHF
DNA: TGTGCCAGCTCTCTAAATACAGGAGCGTCCGGTCAGCCCCAGCATTTT

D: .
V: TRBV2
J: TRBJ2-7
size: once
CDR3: CARSRGGGHEQYF
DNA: TGTGCGCGCTCTAGAGGAGGGGGCCACGAGCAGTACTTC

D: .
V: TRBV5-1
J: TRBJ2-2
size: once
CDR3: CASSPLGGTGELFF
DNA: TGCGCCAGCAGCCCCCTCGGCGGCACCGGGGAGCTGTTTTTT

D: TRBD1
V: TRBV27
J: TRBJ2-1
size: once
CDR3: CASRDLTGSSYNEQFF
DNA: TGTGCCAGCAGAGACCTGACAGGGAGCTCCTACAATGAGCAGTTCTTC

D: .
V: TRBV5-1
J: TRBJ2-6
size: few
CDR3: CASTLSNSGANVLTF
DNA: TGCGCCAGCACTCTAAGTAACTCTGGGGCCAACGTCCTGACTTTC

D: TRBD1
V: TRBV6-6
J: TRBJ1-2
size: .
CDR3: CASSYSQGATGYTF
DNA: TGTGCCAGCAGTTACTCCCAGGGGGCGACTGGCTACACCTTC

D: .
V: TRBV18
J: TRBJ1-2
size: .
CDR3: CASSPGTFDGYTF
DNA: TGTGCCAGCTCACCCGGGACATTTGATGGCTACACCTTC

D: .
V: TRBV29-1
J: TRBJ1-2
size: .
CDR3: CSASRDTRQDGYTF
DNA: TGCAGCGCCTCTAGGGACACCCGTCAGGATGGCTACACCTTC

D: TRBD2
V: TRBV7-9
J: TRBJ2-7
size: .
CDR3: CASREGLAGGAYEQYF
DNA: TGTGCCAGCAGGGAGGGACTAGCGGGAGGCGCCTACGAGCAGTACTTC

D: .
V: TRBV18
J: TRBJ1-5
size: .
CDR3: CASSPVGDQPQHF
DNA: TGTGCCAGCTCACCAGTAGGGGATCAGCCCCAGCATTTT

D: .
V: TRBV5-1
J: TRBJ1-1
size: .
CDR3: CASSLGQLREAFF
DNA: TGCGCCAGCAGCTTGGGACAGCTGCGCGAAGCTTTCTTT

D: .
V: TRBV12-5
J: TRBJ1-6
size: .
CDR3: CASGRETGSPLHF
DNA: TGTGCTAGTGGGCGGGAAACAGGATCACCCCTCCACTTT

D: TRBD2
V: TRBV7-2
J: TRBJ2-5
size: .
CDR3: CASSLTSGLETQYF
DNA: TGTGCCAGCAGCTTAACTAGCGGGTTGGAGACCCAGTACTTC

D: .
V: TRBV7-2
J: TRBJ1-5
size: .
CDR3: CASSLGIYSNQPQHF
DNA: TGTGCCAGCAGCTTAGGAATCTATAGCAATCAGCCCCAGCATTTT

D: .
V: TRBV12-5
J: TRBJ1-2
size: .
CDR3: CASGPAGGGGYTF
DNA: TGTGCTAGTGGTCCTGCGGGGGGAGGTGGCTACACCTTC

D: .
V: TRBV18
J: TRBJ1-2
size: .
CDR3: CASSPSGRRQVSGYTF
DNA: TGTGCCAGCTCACCAAGTGGGAGGCGTCAAGTCTCTGGCTACACCTTC

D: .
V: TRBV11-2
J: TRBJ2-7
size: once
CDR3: CASSPGQLETYEQYF
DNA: TGTGCCAGCAGCCCAGGACAGCTGGAAACCTACGAGCAGTACTTC

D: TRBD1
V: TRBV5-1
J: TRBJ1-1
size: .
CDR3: CASSLGAGGMNTEAFF
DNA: TGCGCCAGCAGCTTGGGGGCAGGGGGTATGAACACTGAAGCTTTCTTT

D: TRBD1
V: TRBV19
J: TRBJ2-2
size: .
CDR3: CASTPSVLRGRSGELFF
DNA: TGTGCCAGTACCCCGTCGGTACTCAGGGGGCGTTCCGGGGAGCTGTTTTTT

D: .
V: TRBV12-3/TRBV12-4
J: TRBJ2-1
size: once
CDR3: CASRLNNEQFF
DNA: TGTGCCAGCAGACTGAACAATGAGCAGTTCTTC

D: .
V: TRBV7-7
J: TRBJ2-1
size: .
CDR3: CASSSGSGGEQFF
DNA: TGTGCCAGCAGCTCCGGTTCAGGAGGTGAGCAGTTCTTC